The rows below give T cell receptor beta chains drawn from one sample of a study of Ad26.COV2.S vaccination and SARS-CoV-2 variants. The data were produced by immunoSEQ multiplex PCR, yet TCRdb's version contains in-frame clones alone and is incomplete. This table has 300,000 to 400,000 clones, around 87% appearing once. The specimen comprised peripheral blood, sampled in a trial of Ad26.COV2.S vaccine versus placebo. These receptors all stem from a person between 18 and 59 years old who received the Ad26.COV2.S COVID-19 vaccine or a placebo. CDR3s include the opening cysteine and the closing phenylalanine or tryptophan. A D gene is named only where the DNA matches it firmly. For some rows the clone size is stated as once, few or many, or as a class when expanded; others skip it.

clone_size	v_call	j_call	d_call	cdr3_aa	cdr3_nt
-	TRBV12-3/TRBV12-4	TRBJ1-1	-	CASRRGGVPEAFF	TGTGCCAGCAGGAGGGGGGGGGTCCCTGAAGCTTTCTTT
-	TRBV5-1	TRBJ1-1	-	CASSLDAVTEAFF	TGCGCCAGCAGCTTGGACGCGGTCACTGAAGCTTTCTTT
-	TRBV5-4	TRBJ2-6	-	CASSGGRSRSGANVLTF	TGTGCCAGCAGCGGTGGTCGGAGTAGGTCTGGGGCCAACGTCCTGACTTTC
-	TRBV27	TRBJ2-7	TRBD2	CASSRPGTSGHEQYF	TGTGCCAGCAGTCGCCCTGGGACTAGCGGTCACGAGCAGTACTTC
-	TRBV27	TRBJ2-5	-	CASSFGAGKEETQYF	TGTGCCAGCAGTTTTGGGGCAGGGAAGGAAGAGACCCAGTACTTC
-	TRBV7-9	TRBJ1-2	-	CASSLGGGTLQANYGYTF	TGTGCCAGCAGCCTAGGAGGGGGGACCCTTCAAGCTAACTATGGCTACACCTTC
-	TRBV18	TRBJ1-1	-	CASSPPGFWGTEAFF	TGTGCCAGCTCACCACCAGGGTTTTGGGGCACTGAAGCTTTCTTT
-	TRBV30	TRBJ1-1	-	CAWSWQGNTEAFF	TGTGCCTGGAGTTGGCAGGGGAACACTGAAGCTTTCTTT
-	TRBV29-1	TRBJ1-3	-	CSGRGDLLGNTIYF	TGCAGCGGACGGGGGGATCTATTGGGAAACACCATATATTTT
once	TRBV4-2	TRBJ2-5	TRBD2	CASSPLVSGGPETQYF	TGTGCCAGCAGCCCGCTAGTTAGCGGGGGCCCTGAGACCCAGTACTTC
-	TRBV30	TRBJ2-1	TRBD2	CAWTSGGAVSEQFF	TGTGCCTGGACCAGCGGGGGGGCTGTCTCTGAGCAGTTCTTC
-	TRBV18	TRBJ2-5	-	CASSPGVEETQYF	TGTGCCAGCTCACCGGGGGTGGAAGAGACCCAGTACTTC
once	TRBV21-1	TRBJ1-2	-	CANKATDPTKRYGYTF	TGTGCCAACAAAGCAACTGACCCGACAAAGCGGTATGGCTACACCTTC
-	TRBV7-8	TRBJ2-7	-	CASTPLGFYEQYF	TGTGCCAGCACTCCCTTAGGGTTCTACGAGCAGTACTTC
-	TRBV7-9	TRBJ1-2	-	CASSQDSYGYTF	TGTGCCAGCAGCCAGGACAGCTATGGCTACACCTTC